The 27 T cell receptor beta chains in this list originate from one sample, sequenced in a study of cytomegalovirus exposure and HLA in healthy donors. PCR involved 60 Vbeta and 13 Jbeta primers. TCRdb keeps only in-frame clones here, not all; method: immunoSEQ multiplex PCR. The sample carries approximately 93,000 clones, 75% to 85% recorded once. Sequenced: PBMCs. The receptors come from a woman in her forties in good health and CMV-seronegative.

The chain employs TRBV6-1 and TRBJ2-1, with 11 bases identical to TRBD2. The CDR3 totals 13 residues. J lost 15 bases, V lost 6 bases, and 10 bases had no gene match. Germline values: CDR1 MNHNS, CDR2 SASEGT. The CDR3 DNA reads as TGTGCCAGCAGAGCCCTTGGGACTAGCGGAGGGTTCTTC. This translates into CASRALGTSGGFF.

The CDR3 DNA sequence: TGTGCCAGCAGCTTAGGCGAGAGCAATCAGCCCCAGCATTTT. Protein: CASSLGESNQPQHF. The chain carries TRBV7-6 and TRBJ1-5, with D uncertain. The germline V gene encodes CDR1 SGHVS and CDR2 FNYEAQ. Trimming took off 1 base at V and 1 base at J, with 5 bases between the two ends. CDR3 length: 14 amino acids.

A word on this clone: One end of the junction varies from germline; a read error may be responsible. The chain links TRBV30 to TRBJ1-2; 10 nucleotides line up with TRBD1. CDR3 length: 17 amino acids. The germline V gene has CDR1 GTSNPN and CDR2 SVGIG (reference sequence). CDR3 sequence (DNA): TGTGCCTGGAGTGTAAAAAGGGGACAGGGGACTAACTATGGCTACCCCTTC. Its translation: CAWSVKRGQGTNYGYPF.

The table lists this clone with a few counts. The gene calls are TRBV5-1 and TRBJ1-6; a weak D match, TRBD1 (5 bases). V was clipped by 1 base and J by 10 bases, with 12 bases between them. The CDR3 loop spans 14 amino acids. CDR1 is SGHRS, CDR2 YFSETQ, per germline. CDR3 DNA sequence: TGCGCCAGCAGCTTGAGACAGCCAAACTCACCCCTCCACTTT. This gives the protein CASSLRQPNSPLHF.

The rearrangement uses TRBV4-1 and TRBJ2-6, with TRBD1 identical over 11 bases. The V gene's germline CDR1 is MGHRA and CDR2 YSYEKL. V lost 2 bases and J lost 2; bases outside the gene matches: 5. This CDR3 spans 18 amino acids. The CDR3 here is CASSQRGQGGTGANVLTF. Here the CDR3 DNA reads TGCGCCAGCAGCCAAAGGGGACAGGGGGGAACTGGGGCCAACGTCCTGACTTTC.

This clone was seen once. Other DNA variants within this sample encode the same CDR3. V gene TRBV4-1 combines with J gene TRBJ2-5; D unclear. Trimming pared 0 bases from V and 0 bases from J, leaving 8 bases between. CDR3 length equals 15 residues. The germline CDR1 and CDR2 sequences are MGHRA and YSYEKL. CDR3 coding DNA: TGCGCCAGCAGCCAAGATGGGCAAAACCAAGAGACCCAGTACTTC. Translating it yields CASSQDGQNQETQYF.

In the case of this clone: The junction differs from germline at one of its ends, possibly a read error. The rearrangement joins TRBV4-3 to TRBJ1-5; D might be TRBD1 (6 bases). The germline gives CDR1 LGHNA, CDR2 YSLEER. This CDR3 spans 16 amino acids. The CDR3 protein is CASSQDSWGGPQPQNF. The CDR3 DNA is TGCGCCAGCAGCCAAGATAGTTGGGGGGGCCCTCAGCCCCAGAATTTT.

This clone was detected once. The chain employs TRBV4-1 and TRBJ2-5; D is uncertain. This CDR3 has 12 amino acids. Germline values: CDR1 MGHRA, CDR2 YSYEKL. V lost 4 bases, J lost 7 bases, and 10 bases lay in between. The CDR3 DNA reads TGCGCCAGCAGCCCCATAGAACGGACCCAGTACTTC. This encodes CASSPIERTQYF.

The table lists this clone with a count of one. This chain's CDR3 is CASSLDQSTNEKLFF. Written as DNA, the CDR3 is TGTGCCAGCAGCTTAGATCAGTCAACTAATGAAAAACTGTTTTTT. The J gene is TRBJ1-4, the V gene TRBV7-9; D remains unclear. V lost 1 base and J lost 0, with 6 bases in between. The CDR3 runs to 15 residues. Per germline, CDR1 SEHNR and CDR2 FQNEAQ (reference sequence).

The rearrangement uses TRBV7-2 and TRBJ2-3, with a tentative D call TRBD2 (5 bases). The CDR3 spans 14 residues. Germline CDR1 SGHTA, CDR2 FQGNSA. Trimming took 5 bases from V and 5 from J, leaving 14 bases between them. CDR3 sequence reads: CASSAPLALDTQYF. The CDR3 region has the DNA TGTGCCAGCAGCGCCCCCCTAGCACTAGATACGCAGTATTTT. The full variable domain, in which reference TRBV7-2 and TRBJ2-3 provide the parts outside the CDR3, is GAGVSQSPSNKVTEKGKDVELRCDPISGHTALYWYRQSLGQGLEFLIYFQGNSAPDKSGLPSDRFSAERTGGSVSTLTIQRTQQEDSAVYLCASSAPLALDTQYFGPGTRLTVL.

As DNA, the CDR3 is TGTGCCAGCATCGAGAGAGGGGACAGGGGAAGTGGCTACACCTTC. Encoded protein: CASIERGDRGSGYTF. This sequence joins TRBV6-6 and TRBJ1-2; TRBD1 matches at 10 bases. This CDR3 region has 15 residues. V dropped 7 bases and J dropped 7; count of bases not matched to a gene: 12. Germline V gives CDR1 MNHNY, CDR2 SVGAGI (reference sequence).

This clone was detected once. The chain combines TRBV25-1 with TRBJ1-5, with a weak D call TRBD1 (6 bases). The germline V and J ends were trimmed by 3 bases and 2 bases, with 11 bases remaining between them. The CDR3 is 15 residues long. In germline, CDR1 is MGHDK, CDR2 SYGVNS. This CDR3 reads CASSESGAGNQPQHF. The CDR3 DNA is TGTGCCAGCAGTGAGTCAGGGGCGGGCAATCAGCCCCAGCATTTT.

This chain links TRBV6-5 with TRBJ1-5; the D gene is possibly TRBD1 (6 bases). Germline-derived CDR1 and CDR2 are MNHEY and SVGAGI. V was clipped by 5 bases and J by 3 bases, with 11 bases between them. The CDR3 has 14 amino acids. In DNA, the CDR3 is TGTGCCAGCAGTCCCGGACAGTTCAATCAGCCCCAGCATTTT. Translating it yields CASSPGQFNQPQHF.

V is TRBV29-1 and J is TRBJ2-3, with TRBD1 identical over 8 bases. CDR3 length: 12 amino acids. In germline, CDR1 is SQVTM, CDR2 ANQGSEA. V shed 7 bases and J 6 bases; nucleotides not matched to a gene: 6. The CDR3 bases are TGCAGCGCCGACAGGGGAGAGGATACGCAGTATTTT. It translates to CSADRGEDTQYF.

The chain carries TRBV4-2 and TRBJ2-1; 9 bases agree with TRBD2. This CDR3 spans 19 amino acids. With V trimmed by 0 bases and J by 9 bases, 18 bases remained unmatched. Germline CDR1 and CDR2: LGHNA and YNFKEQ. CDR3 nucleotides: TGTGCCAGCAGCCAAGAAGTCGGGCTAGCGGGGATCCCGAGGGGTGAGCAGTTCTTC. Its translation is CASSQEVGLAGIPRGEQFF.

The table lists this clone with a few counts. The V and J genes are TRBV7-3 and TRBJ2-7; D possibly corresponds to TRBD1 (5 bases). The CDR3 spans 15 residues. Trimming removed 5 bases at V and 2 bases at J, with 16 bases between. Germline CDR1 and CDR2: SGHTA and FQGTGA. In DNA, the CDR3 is TGTGCCAGCAGCGAAGCCGCAGGACACCCCTACGAGCAGTACTTC. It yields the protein CASSEAAGHPYEQYF.

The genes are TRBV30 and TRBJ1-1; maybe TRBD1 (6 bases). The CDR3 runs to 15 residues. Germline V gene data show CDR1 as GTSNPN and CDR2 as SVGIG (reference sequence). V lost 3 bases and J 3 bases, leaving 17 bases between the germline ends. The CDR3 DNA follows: TGTGCCTGGAGCGATCAGGGGTTTTCGTACACTGAAGCTTTCTTT. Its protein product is CAWSDQGFSYTEAFF.

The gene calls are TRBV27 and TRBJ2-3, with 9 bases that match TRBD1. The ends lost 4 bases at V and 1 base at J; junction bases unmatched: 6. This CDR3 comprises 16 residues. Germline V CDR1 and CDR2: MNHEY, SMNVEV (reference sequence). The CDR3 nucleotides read TGTGCCAGCAGTTCAACAGGGGGCTGGGGCACAGATACGCAGTATTTT. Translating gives CASSSTGGWGTDTQYF.

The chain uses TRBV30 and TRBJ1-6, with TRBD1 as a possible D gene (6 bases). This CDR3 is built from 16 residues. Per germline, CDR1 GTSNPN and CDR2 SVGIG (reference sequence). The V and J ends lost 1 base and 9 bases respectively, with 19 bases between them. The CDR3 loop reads CAWSGYNREWVSPLHF. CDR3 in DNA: TGTGCCTGGAGTGGGTATAACAGGGAATGGGTTTCACCCCTCCACTTT.

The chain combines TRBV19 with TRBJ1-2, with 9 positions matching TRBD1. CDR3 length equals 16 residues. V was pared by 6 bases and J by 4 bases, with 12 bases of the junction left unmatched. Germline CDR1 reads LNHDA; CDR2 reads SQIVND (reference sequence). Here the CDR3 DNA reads TGTGCCAGTAGGAGGTCGACAGGGGGAACATCCTATGGCTACACCTTC. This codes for CASRRSTGGTSYGYTF.

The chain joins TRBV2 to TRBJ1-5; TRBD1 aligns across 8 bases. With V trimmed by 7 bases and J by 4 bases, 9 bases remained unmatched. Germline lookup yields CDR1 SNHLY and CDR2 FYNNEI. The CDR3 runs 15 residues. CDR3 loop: CASTWGRGRNQPQHF. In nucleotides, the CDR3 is TGTGCCAGCACCTGGGGCAGGGGGCGAAATCAGCCCCAGCATTTT.

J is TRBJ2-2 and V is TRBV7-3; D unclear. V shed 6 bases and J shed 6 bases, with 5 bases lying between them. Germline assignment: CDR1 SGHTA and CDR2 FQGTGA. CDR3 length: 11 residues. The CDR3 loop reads CASRSSGELFF. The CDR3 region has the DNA TGTGCCAGCAGATCTTCCGGGGAGCTGTTTTTT.

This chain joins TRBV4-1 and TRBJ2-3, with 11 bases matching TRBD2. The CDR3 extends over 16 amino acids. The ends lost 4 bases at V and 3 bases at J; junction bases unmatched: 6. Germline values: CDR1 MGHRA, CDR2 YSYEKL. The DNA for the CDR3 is TGCGCCAGCAGCCCTAGCGGGGGGAAGGGGACAGATACGCAGTATTTT. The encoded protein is CASSPSGGKGTDTQYF.

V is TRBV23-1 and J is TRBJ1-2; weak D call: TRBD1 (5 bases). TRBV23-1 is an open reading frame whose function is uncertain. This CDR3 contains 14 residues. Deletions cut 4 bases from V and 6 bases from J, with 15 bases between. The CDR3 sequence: CASSLRSLRDGYTF. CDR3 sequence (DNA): TGCGCCAGCAGTCTACGATCCCTCAGGGATGGCTACACCTTC.

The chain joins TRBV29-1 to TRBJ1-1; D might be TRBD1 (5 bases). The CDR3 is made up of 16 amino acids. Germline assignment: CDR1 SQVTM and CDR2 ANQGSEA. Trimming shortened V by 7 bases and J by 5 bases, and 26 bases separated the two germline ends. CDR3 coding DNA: TGCAGCGCCAAAAAATCCCCGGGAACCGGGGGGACTGAAGCTTTCTTT. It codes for CSAKKSPGTGGTEAFF.

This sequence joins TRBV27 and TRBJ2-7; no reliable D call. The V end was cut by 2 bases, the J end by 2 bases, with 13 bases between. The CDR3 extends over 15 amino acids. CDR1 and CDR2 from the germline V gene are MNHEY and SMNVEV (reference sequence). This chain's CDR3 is CASSLGRSFTYEQYF. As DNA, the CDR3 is TGTGCCAGCAGTTTAGGTAGGAGTTTCACCTACGAGCAGTACTTC.

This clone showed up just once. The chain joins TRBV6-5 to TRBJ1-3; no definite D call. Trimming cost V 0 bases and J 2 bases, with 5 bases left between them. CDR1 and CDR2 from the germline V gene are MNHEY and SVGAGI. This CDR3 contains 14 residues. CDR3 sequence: CASSYSYTGNTIYF. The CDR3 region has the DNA TGTGCCAGCAGTTACTCGTACACTGGAAACACCATATATTTT.